These T cell receptor beta chains were read from a single sample in a study of control samples from healthy donors and cancer patients. Method: immunoSEQ multiplex PCR; TCRdb's copy keeps in-frame clones and lacks some. The sample lists about 230,000 clones, over 70% occurring once. Sequencing was carried out using PBMCs. The receptor set was obtained from an older woman with lung cancer. CDR3s leave out the opening cysteine and the closing phenylalanine or tryptophan. The order of the fields is V gene, J gene, clone size, CDR3 protein. Rows give clone size only sometimes, using once, few, many, or a class for an expanded clone.

V gene: TRBV28; J gene: TRBJ1-2; clone size: .; CDR3 protein: ASSLEFGGMA
V gene: TRBV14; J gene: TRBJ1-1; clone size: .; CDR3 protein: ASSQVYRGRTEAF
V gene: TRBV19; J gene: TRBJ1-4; clone size: .; CDR3 protein: ASTPTGGSEKLF
V gene: TRBV12-5; J gene: TRBJ1-2; clone size: .; CDR3 protein: ASGPGTGRNYGYT
V gene: TRBV6-1; J gene: TRBJ2-2; clone size: .; CDR3 protein: ASSEAGELPGELF
V gene: TRBV28; J gene: TRBJ1-1; clone size: .; CDR3 protein: ASSLAGGSDAEAF
V gene: TRBV14; J gene: TRBJ1-2; clone size: few; CDR3 protein: ASSQDFSGYT
V gene: TRBV6-1; J gene: TRBJ1-6; clone size: .; CDR3 protein: ASSERPRSGLH
V gene: TRBV6-1; J gene: TRBJ2-7; clone size: few; CDR3 protein: ASSDRGGTYEQY
V gene: TRBV2; J gene: TRBJ1-2; clone size: .; CDR3 protein: ASSEAGVYGYT
V gene: TRBV19; J gene: TRBJ1-6; clone size: few; CDR3 protein: ASTRGNSPLH
V gene: TRBV5-1; J gene: TRBJ2-1; clone size: once; CDR3 protein: ASSFNGGGNNEQF
V gene: TRBV5-1; J gene: TRBJ2-3; clone size: .; CDR3 protein: ASSLEGRASTDTQY
V gene: TRBV18; J gene: TRBJ2-7; clone size: .; CDR3 protein: ASSTTSDAYEQY
V gene: TRBV5-4; J gene: TRBJ2-6; clone size: .; CDR3 protein: ASSLPLLRSGANVLT
V gene: TRBV11-3; J gene: TRBJ2-5; clone size: .; CDR3 protein: ASSLDLEGTQY